Sequencing of this T cell receptor (beta chain) was carried out in a study of blood T cell repertoires in COVID-19. About the research overall: T cells, B-cell-depleted T cells, or PBMCs supplied cDNA or gDNA.

The V and J ends lost 3 bases and 7 bases respectively, with 12 bases between them. The CDR3 has 14 amino acids. Per germline, CDR1 LGHNA and CDR2 YSLEER. Generated by immunoSEQ multiplex PCR, the TCRdb table keeps only in-frame clones and is missing some. The data contain approximately 84,000 clones, about 70% of them singletons. The receptor's source is a middle-aged man with active or convalescent COVID-19. The material sequenced was peripheral blood. The gene calls are TRBV4-3 and TRBJ2-2; a weak D match, TRBD2 (5 bases). CDR3 bases: TGCGCCAGCAGCCACCTGGACCGGGGCGGGGAGCTGTTTTTT. Translation gives CASSHLDRGGELFF.